One sample yielded the 25 T cell receptor beta chains listed below, sequenced in a study of blood T cells in healthy people across ages. The authors ran a second PCR of 7 to 11 cycles using a sample-barcoded 5' primer and a J-beta primer mix. TCRdb redid the calling of the 5' RACE reads with MiXCR, one entry per CDR3 protein. The table has about 1,800,000 distinct CDR3 sequences, 28% seen once. The specimen was blood. The receptors here all came from a woman younger than 45 in good health.

Remarks on this clonotype: A much larger clone sits a single nucleotide away, making a read error possible. The genes are TRBV25-1 and TRBJ2-1; 16 nucleotides line up with TRBD2. The CDR3 loop spans 16 amino acids. CDR1 is MGHDK, CDR2 SYGVNS, per germline. In nucleotides, the CDR3 is TGTGCCAGCAGCGGAGGGACTAGCGGGAGGGGCGATGATCAGTTCTTC. Protein sequence: CASSGGTSGRGDDQFF. Using reference TRBV25-1 and TRBJ2-1 for the parts outside the CDR3, the full variable domain is EADIYQTPRYLVIGTGKKITLECSQTMGHDKMYWYQQDPGMELHLIHYSYGVNSTEKGDLSSESTVSRIRTEHFPLTLESARPSHTSQYLCASSGGTSGRGDDQFFGPGTRLTVL.

This clonotype was found a few times. Germline and junction disagree at one end, which may indicate a read error. This chain links TRBV10-3 with TRBJ2-5; 9 bases agree with TRBD1. The J call may be wrong; the DNA end is better matched by TRBJ2-7. CDR3 length equals 14 residues. The V gene's germline CDR1 is ENHRY and CDR2 SYGVKD. CDR3 loop: CAVSEPGQGYEQYF. CDR3 nucleotide sequence: TGTGCCGTCAGTGAACCGGGACAGGGCTACGAGCAGTACTTC.

The chain uses TRBV12-3 or TRBV12-4 and TRBJ1-2; the D gene is possibly TRBD1 (5 bases). Trimming took 5 bases from V and 3 from J, leaving 13 bases between them. There are 14 residues in the CDR3. CDR3 protein: CASSSNGAHYGYTF. The DNA for the CDR3 is TGTGCCAGCAGTAGCAACGGGGCCCACTATGGCTACACCTTC.

The rearrangement links TRBV2 to TRBJ2-3; no firm D call. CDR3 length: 14 residues. Looked up from germline, CDR1 is SNHLY and CDR2 is FYNNEI. Trimming stripped 2 bases from V and 2 bases from J, with 8 bases between. The DNA for the CDR3 is TGTGCCAGCAGTGAACGGGCTTACACAGATACGCAGTATTTT. It specifies CASSERAYTDTQYF.

On this clonotype itself: A much larger clone differs from this one at a single base, so this may be a read error. The rearrangement uses TRBV4-3 and TRBJ2-7; tentatively, D is TRBD2 (6 bases). The CDR3 is made up of 14 amino acids. Germline V gene data show CDR1 as LGHNA and CDR2 as YSLEER. The ends were cut back, 3 bases at V and 3 bases at J, with 12 bases in the middle. CDR3 protein: CASSQGGRGYEQYF. In DNA form, the CDR3 reads TGCGCCAGCAGCCAGGGGGGACGGGGCTACGAGCAGTACTTC.

As for this clonotype: This may be a read error: a much more frequent sequence differs by one nucleotide. The J gene is TRBJ2-1, the V gene TRBV29-1; 7 bases fit TRBD2. The CDR3 runs 14 residues. The V gene's germline CDR1 is SQVTM and CDR2 ANQGSEA. CDR3 in amino acids: CNTTLAGAYNEQFF. CDR3 bases: TGCAACACAACCTTAGCGGGCGCCTACAATGAGCAGTTCTTC.

Remarks on this clonotype: A single base separates this from a much larger clone, so it may be a read error. The rearrangement joins TRBV6-2 or TRBV6-3 to TRBJ2-1; no clear D gene. V lost 8 bases and J 10 bases, leaving 18 bases between the germline ends. Germline V gene sequence: CDR1 MNHEY, CDR2 SVGEGT. The CDR3 runs to 13 residues. CDR3 residues: CASLGPTFYEQFF. For the CDR3, the DNA is TGTGCCAGCCTCGGGCCTACGTTCTACGAGCAGTTCTTC.

This clonotype was observed at least ten times. V usage is TRBV27 and J usage is TRBJ1-2, with D unresolved. CDR3 length: 15 residues. Trimming removed 0 bases at V and 4 bases at J, with 12 bases between. Germline-derived CDR1 and CDR2 are MNHEY and SMNVEV (reference sequence). Written as DNA, the CDR3 is TGTGCCAGCAGTTTATCGCCGGGCACGGGCTATGGCTACACCTTC. Its translation: CASSLSPGTGYGYTF.

V is TRBV6-1 and J is TRBJ2-7, with TRBD2 identical over 8 bases. V trimming: 1 base; J trimming: 2 bases; junction bases outside the gene matches: 4. CDR3 size: 15 residues. Germline-derived CDR1 and CDR2 are MNHNS and SASEGT. CDR3 nucleotides: TGTGCCAGCAGTGAAGGGGGACTAGGTGCCTACGAGCAGTACTTC. Its protein product is CASSEGGLGAYEQYF.

This clonotype occurred many times. This rearrangement joins TRBV25-1 to TRBJ2-6; D not certain. The CDR3 is 14 residues long. V lost 4 bases and J lost 4, with 8 bases in between. Germline CDR1 and CDR2: MGHDK and SYGVNS. CDR3 region: CASSVPGGANVLTF. The CDR3 bases are TGTGCCAGCAGTGTCCCTGGCGGGGCCAACGTCCTGACTTTC.

This clonotype came up many times. The chain has TRBV29-1 and TRBJ2-1; possibly TRBD1 or TRBD2 for D (5 bases each). Germline values: CDR1 SQVTM, CDR2 ANQGSEA. The CDR3 contains 14 residues. V gave up 5 bases and J gave up 2 bases, with 13 bases separating them. The CDR3 here is CSVLKRGPYNEQFF. CDR3 in DNA: TGCAGCGTTCTCAAACGGGGCCCCTACAATGAGCAGTTCTTC.

This clonotype was seen at least ten times. The chain couples TRBV6-1 to TRBJ2-1; 7 nucleotides line up with TRBD2. The J segment lost 5 bases and the V segment lost 4 bases, leaving 11 bases of the junction unmatched. Per the germline V gene, CDR1 is MNHNS and CDR2 is SASEGT. The CDR3 loop spans 16 amino acids. The CDR3 sequence is CASSGVTRGVHNEQFF. The CDR3 nucleotides read TGTGCCAGCAGTGGAGTAACCCGGGGGGTCCACAATGAGCAGTTCTTC.

J is TRBJ2-5 and V is TRBV20-1; no reliable D call. There are 12 residues in the CDR3. Trimming stripped 7 bases from V and 1 base from J, with 10 bases between. Germline CDR1 is DFQATT and CDR2 is SNEGSKA (reference sequence). CDR3 nucleotides: TGCAGTGGGCACCGAACCCAAGAGACCCAGTACTTC. Amino acid sequence: CSGHRTQETQYF.

This clonotype was seen ten or more times. CDR3 sequence: CASSSVPYEQYF. In DNA form, the CDR3 reads TGTGCCAGCAGCTCCGTGCCGTACGAGCAGTACTTC. The V and J genes are TRBV11-2 and TRBJ2-7; D uncertain. V was cut by 4 bases and J by 4 bases, with 8 bases left in between. The CDR3 runs to 12 residues. CDR1 SGHAT and CDR2 FQNNGV come from the germline V gene.

The chain employs TRBV7-2 and TRBJ2-5, with TRBD1 as a possible D gene (5 bases). The CDR3 sequence is 16 residues long. Germline values: CDR1 SGHTA, CDR2 FQGNSA. Trimming removed 2 bases from V and 4 bases from J, with 17 bases in between. DNA of the CDR3: TGTGCCAGCAGCTTAAATGTCGGCCAGGGTAGAGAGACCCAGTACTTC. Translating it yields CASSLNVGQGRETQYF.

This clonotype was picked up a small number of times. This chain connects TRBV12-3 or TRBV12-4 to TRBJ2-2, with TRBD2 as a possible D gene (6 bases). This CDR3 comprises 13 residues. The V gene lost 5 bases and the J gene lost 6 bases, with 10 bases spanning the gap. DNA for the CDR3: TGTGCCAGCAGTCCTCGGAGGGCCGGGGAGCTGTTTTTT. It encodes CASSPRRAGELFF.

The rearrangement uses TRBV2 and TRBJ1-3; no clear D. The CDR3 consists of 12 residues. V was cut by 1 base and J by 5 bases, with 3 bases left in between. Germline CDR1 SNHLY, CDR2 FYNNEI. CDR3 coding DNA: TGTGCCAGCAGTGAAGAGAGAAACACCATATATTTT. It yields the protein CASSEERNTIYF.

The chain combines TRBV6-6 with TRBJ1-6; D gene uncertain. The CDR3 loop spans 14 amino acids. V was clipped by 0 bases and J by 7 bases, with 7 bases between them. Looked up from germline, CDR1 is MNHNY and CDR2 is SVGAGI (reference sequence). DNA for the CDR3: TGTGCCAGCAGTTACTCAGGGTTCAATTCACCCCTCCACTTT. Protein product: CASSYSGFNSPLHF.

This clonotype appeared a few times. The gene calls are TRBV6-1 and TRBJ2-7, with a tentative D call TRBD2 (6 bases). There are 14 residues in the CDR3. Trimming cost V 2 bases and J 2 bases, with 10 bases left between them. The germline V gene encodes CDR1 MNHNS and CDR2 SASEGT. CDR3 nucleotides: TGTGCCAGCAGTGAATGGAGGGCCACCTACGAGCAGTACTTC. It translates to CASSEWRATYEQYF.

This clonotype was counted a few times. The rearrangement links TRBV5-1 to TRBJ1-2, with no clear D. This CDR3 region has 14 residues. Trimming left V 3 bases short and J 7 bases short, with 16 bases between. Per the germline V gene, CDR1 is SGHRS and CDR2 is YFSETQ. This chain's CDR3 is CASSSDGLTGGYTF. CDR3 sequence (DNA): TGCGCCAGCAGCTCGGACGGGCTCACTGGTGGCTACACCTTC.

This clonotype was observed a handful of times. The chain is built from TRBV7-9 and TRBJ2-1, with a possible D match to TRBD2 (6 bases). This CDR3 has 15 amino acids. Germline V gives CDR1 SEHNR, CDR2 FQNEAQ (reference sequence). Trimming cost V 4 bases and J 5 bases, with 15 bases left between them. The CDR3 DNA reads TGTGCCAGCAGCTCGGACCGGGGACTCAACAATGAGCAGTTCTTC. The encoded protein is CASSSDRGLNNEQFF.

The gene calls are TRBV7-9 and TRBJ1-5; no reliable D call. Trimming pared 5 bases from V and 3 bases from J, leaving 11 bases between. This CDR3 is built from 14 residues. CDR1 and CDR2 from the germline V gene are SEHNR and FQNEAQ (reference sequence). CDR3 residues: CASSRAGSNQPQHF. DNA for the CDR3: TGTGCCAGCAGCCGGGCCGGGTCCAATCAGCCCCAGCATTTT.

This clonotype was seen a few times. The V call is TRBV6-5, the J call TRBJ2-5; D is unresolved. V lost 0 bases and J lost 2, with 7 bases in between. The V gene's germline CDR1 is MNHEY and CDR2 SVGAGI. The CDR3 contains 14 residues. The CDR3 DNA reads TGTGCCAGCAGTTACTCGGTGGGACAAGAGACCCAGTACTTC. As protein: CASSYSVGQETQYF.

This clonotype has a count of ten or more. The gene calls are TRBV6-2 or TRBV6-3 and TRBJ1-1; D is ambiguous. CDR1 and CDR2 from the germline V gene are MNHEY and SVGEGT. The CDR3 totals 13 residues. Between the trimmed V and J ends, which lost 2 bases and 1 base, there was a span of 5 bases. CDR3 nucleotide sequence: TGTGCCAGCAGTTACACTAAGAACACTGAAGCTTTCTTT. It encodes CASSYTKNTEAFF.

This clonotype was found a few times. The chain links TRBV7-2 to TRBJ1-5; the match to TRBD1 covers 9 bases. After removal of 1 base from V and 9 bases from J, the junction contained 4 bases not matched to a gene. The CDR3 extends over 14 amino acids. The germline V gene has CDR1 SGHTA and CDR2 FQGNSA. The CDR3 DNA sequence: TGTGCCAGCAGCTTAGGAAGACAGGGGGGGCCCCAGCATTTT. Its protein product is CASSLGRQGGPQHF. The full variable domain, completed using reference TRBV7-2 and TRBJ1-5, is GAGVSQSPSNKVTEKGKDVELRCDPISGHTALYWYRQSLGQGLEFLIYFQGNSAPDKSGLPSDRFSAERTGGSVSTLTIQRTQQEDSAVYLCASSLGRQGGPQHFGDGTRLSIL.